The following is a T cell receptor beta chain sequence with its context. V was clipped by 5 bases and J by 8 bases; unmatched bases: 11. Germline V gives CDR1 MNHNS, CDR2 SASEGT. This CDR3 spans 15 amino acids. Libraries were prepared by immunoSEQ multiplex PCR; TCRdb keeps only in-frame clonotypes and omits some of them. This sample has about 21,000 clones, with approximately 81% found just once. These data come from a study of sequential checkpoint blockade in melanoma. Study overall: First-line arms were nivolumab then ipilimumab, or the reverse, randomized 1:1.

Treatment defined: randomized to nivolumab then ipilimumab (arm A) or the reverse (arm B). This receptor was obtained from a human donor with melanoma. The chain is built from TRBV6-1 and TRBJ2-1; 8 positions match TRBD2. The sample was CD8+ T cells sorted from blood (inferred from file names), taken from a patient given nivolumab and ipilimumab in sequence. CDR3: CASSSPGLENDEQFF. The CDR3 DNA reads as TGTGCCAGCAGTTCTCCGGGACTAGAGAACGATGAGCAGTTCTTC.